This T cell receptor (beta chain) was retrieved from a study of OX40 agonist ivuxolimab in advanced cancers. Across the study: Administration of intravenous ivuxolimab to patients occurred every 2 weeks at 0.01 to 10 mg/kg.

Repertoires were generated with immunoSEQ multiplex PCR, while TCRdb's copy carries only in-frame clones and drops some. The sample has over 25,000 clones, 65% to 90% seen once. In its sample, this clone was seen a few times. Its antigen remains unknown. Study findings and constraints: Antigen specificity of clonally expanded peripheral T cells was not established. Partial responders treated at 0.1-3.0 mg/kg exhibited clonal expansion among the lowest measured.

The germline CDR1 and CDR2 sequences are SNHLY and FYNNEI. The CDR3 is made up of 13 amino acids. V was shortened by 5 bases and J by 3 bases, with 10 bases between the two germline ends. Baseline was the first blood sampling point, followed by cycle 4 day 1 and cycle 7 day 1. The sequence derives from an adult with an advanced solid tumor such as melanoma, head and neck, liver or kidney cancer. The chain links TRBV2 to TRBJ1-2, with D perhaps TRBD1 (5 bases). The sequencing used CD4+ or CD8+ T cells sorted from blood, collected in a trial of the OX40 agonist ivuxolimab. In nucleotides, the CDR3 is TGTGCCAGCAGTCCTGGGACTCACTATGGCTACACCTTC. Its protein is CASSPGTHYGYTF.